This T cell receptor (beta chain) was sequenced during a study of blood T cell repertoires in COVID-19. About the study: COVID-19 samples, acute and convalescent, were from the United States, Italy and Spain.

Recovery meant two consecutive negative NP/OP PCR tests, professional clearance, or resolved symptoms. Measured with immunoSEQ multiplex PCR; TCRdb has only the in-frame clones, and not every one. The data hold some 300,000 clones, with 70% to 90% observed a single time. Germline V CDR1 and CDR2: MGHRA, YSYEKL. The CDR3 sequence is 16 residues long. The trim removed 4 bases at V and 2 bases at J, leaving 9 bases unmatched. The sequence derives from a woman between 25 and 40 years old who had recovered from COVID-19. Sequences were obtained from PBMCs or T cells enriched from blood (not recorded which). The V call is TRBV4-1, the J call TRBJ2-7, with TRBD2 matching over 9 bases. The CDR3 nucleotides are TGCGCCAGCAGCCCTCTGACTAGCGGACCCCCCTACGAGCAGTACTTC. Amino acids: CASSPLTSGPPYEQYF.